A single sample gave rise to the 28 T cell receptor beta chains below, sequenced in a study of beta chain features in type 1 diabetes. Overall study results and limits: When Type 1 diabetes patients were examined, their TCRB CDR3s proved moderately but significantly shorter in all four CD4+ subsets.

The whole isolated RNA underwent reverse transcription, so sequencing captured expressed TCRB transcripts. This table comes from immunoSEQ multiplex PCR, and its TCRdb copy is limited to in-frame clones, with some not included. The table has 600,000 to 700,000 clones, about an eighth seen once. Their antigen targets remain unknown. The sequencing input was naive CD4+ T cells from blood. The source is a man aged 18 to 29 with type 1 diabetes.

The CDR3 DNA sequence: TGTGCCAGTATGGGGTGGGTAGCGGGGGATGAGCAGTTCTTC. Amino acid sequence: CASMGWVAGDEQFF. The chain couples TRBV19 to TRBJ2-1, with TRBD2 matching over 9 bases. This CDR3 has 14 residues. V was pared by 7 bases and J by 8 bases, with 9 bases of the junction left unmatched. In germline, CDR1 is LNHDA, CDR2 SQIVND (reference sequence).

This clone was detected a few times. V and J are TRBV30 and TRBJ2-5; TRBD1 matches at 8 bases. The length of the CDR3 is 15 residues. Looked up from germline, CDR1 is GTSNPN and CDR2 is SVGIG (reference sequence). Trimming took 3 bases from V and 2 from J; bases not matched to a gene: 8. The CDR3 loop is CAWRPGQGGQETQYF. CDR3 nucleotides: TGTGCCTGGAGGCCCGGACAGGGAGGACAAGAGACCCAGTACTTC.

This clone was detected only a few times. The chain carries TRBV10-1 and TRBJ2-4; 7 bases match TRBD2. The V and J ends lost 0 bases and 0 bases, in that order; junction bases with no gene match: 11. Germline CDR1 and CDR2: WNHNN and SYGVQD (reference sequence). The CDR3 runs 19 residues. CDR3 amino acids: CASSESAGAEPLAKNIQYF. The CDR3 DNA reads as TGCGCCAGCAGTGAGTCGGCGGGAGCGGAACCACTAGCCAAAAACATTCAGTACTTC.

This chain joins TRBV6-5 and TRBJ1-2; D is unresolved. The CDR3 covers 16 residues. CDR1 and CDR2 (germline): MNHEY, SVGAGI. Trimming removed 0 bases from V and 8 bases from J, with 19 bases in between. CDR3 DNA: TGTGCCAGCAGTTACTCGTCAGGCCTGAGGGTGAGGGGCTACACCTTC. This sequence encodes CASSYSSGLRVRGYTF.

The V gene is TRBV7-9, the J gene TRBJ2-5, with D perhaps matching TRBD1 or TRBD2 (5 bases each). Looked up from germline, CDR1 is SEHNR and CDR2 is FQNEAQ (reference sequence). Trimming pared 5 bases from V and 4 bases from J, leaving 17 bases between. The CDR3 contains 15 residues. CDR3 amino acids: CASSDRGGKGETQYF. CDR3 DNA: TGTGCCAGCAGCGACCGTGGGGGAAAGGGAGAGACCCAGTACTTC.

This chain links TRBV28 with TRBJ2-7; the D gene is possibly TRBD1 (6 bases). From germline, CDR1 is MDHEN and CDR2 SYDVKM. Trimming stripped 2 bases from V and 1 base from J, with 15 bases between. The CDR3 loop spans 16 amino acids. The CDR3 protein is CASSLPSGTPSYEQYF. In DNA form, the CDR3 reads TGTGCCAGCAGTTTACCCTCCGGGACACCTTCCTACGAGCAGTACTTC.

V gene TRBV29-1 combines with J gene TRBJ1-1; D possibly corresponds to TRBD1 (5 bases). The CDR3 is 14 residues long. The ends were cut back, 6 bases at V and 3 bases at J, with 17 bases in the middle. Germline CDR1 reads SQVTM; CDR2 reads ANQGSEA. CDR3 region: CSVGPILGDTEAFF. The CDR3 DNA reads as TGCAGCGTCGGGCCCATCTTGGGGGACACTGAAGCTTTCTTT. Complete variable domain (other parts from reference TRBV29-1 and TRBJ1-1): SAVISQKPSRDICQRGTSLTIQCQVDSQVTMMFWYRQQPGQSLTLIATANQGSEATYESGFVIDKFPISRPNLTFSTLTVSNMSPEDSSIYLCSVGPILGDTEAFFGQGTRLTVV.

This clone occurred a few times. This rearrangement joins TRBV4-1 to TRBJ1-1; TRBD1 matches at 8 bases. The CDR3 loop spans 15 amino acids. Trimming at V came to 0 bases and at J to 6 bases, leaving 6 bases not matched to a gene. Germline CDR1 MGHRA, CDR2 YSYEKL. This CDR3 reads CASSQDLARGPEAFF. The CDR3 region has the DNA TGCGCCAGCAGCCAAGATCTCGCCAGGGGGCCTGAAGCTTTCTTT.

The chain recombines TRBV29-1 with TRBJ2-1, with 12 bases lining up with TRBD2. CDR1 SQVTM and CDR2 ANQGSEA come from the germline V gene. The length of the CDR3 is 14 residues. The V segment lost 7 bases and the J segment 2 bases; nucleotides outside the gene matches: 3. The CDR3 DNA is TGCAGCGGGAGACTAGCGGGGGCCTACAATGAGCAGTTCTTC. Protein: CSGRLAGAYNEQFF.

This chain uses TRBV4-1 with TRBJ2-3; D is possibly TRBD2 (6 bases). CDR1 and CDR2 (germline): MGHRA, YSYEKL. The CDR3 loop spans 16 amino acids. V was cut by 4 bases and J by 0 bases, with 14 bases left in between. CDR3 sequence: CASSPSEGSSTDTQYF. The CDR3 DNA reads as TGCGCCAGCAGCCCTAGCGAGGGTTCTAGCACAGATACGCAGTATTTT.

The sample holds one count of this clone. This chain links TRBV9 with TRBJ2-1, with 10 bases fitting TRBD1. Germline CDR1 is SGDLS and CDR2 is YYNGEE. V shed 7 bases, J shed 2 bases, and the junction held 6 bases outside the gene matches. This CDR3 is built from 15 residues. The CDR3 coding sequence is TGTGCCAGCGTACCGGGACAGGGGACCTACAATGAGCAGTTCTTC. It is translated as CASVPGQGTYNEQFF.

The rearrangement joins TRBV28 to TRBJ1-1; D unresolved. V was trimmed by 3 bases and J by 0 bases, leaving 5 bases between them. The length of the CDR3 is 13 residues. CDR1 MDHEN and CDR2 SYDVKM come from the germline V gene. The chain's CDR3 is CASSFLLNTEAFF. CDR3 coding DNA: TGTGCCAGCAGTTTTCTCCTGAACACTGAAGCTTTCTTT. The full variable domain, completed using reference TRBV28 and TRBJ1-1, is DVKVTQSSRYLVKRTGEKVFLECVQDMDHENMFWYRQDPGLGLRLIYFSYDVKMKEKGDIPEGYSVSREKKERFSLILESASTNQTSMYLCASSFLLNTEAFFGQGTRLTVV.

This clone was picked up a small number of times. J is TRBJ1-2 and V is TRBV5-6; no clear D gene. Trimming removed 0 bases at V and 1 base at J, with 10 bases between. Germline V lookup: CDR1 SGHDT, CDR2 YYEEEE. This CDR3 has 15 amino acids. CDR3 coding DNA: TGTGCCAGCAGCTTGGTTTTGTTAGGTAACTATGGCTACACCTTC. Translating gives CASSLVLLGNYGYTF. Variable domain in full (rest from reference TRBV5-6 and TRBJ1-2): DAGVTQSPTHLIKTRGQQVTLRCSPKSGHDTVSWYQQALGQGPQFIFQYYEEEERQRGNFPDRFSGHQFPNYSSELNVNALLLGDSALYLCASSLVLLGNYGYTFGSGTRLTVV.

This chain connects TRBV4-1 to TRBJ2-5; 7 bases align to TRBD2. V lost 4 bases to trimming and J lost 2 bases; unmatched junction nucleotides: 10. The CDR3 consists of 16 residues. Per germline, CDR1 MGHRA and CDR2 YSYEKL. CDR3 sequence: CASSLLGAGDQETQYF. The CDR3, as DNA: TGCGCCAGCAGCCTCCTTGGGGCGGGGGATCAAGAGACCCAGTACTTC.

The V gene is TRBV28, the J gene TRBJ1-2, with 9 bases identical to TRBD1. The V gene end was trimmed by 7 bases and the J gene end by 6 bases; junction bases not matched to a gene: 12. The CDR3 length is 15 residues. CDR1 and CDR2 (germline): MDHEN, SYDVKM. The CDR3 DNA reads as TGTGCCAGCACCGAGTCTATCGGGACAGGGAATGGCTACACCTTC. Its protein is CASTESIGTGNGYTF.

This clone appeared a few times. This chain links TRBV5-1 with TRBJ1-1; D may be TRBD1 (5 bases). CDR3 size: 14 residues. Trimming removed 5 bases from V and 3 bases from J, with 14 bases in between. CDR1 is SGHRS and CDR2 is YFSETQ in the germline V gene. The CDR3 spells CASRPGGGDTEAFF. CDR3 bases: TGCGCCAGCAGGCCAGGAGGAGGGGACACTGAAGCTTTCTTT.

The CDR3 DNA reads TGTGCCTGGAGGGACAGTCCCCCCGGGAACACTGAAGCTTTCTTT. Translating gives CAWRDSPPGNTEAFF. This rearrangement joins TRBV30 to TRBJ1-1; D is perhaps TRBD1 (6 bases). There are 15 residues in the CDR3. Deletions cut 3 bases from V and 1 base from J, with 15 bases between. Looked up from germline, CDR1 is GTSNPN and CDR2 is SVGIG (reference sequence).

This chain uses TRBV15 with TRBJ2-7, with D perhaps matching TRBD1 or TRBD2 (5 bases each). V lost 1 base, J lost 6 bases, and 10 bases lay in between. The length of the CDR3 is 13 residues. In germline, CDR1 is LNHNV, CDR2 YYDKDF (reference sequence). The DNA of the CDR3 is TGTGCCACCAGCAGAGTTGGGGGTTCCGAGCAGTACTTC. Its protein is CATSRVGGSEQYF.

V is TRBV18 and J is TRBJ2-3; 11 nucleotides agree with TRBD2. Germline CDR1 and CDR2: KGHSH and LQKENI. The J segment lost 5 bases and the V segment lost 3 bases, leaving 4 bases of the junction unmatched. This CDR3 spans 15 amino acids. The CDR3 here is CASSPTSGAGDTQYF. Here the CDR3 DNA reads TGTGCCAGCTCACCGACTAGCGGGGCCGGAGATACGCAGTATTTT.

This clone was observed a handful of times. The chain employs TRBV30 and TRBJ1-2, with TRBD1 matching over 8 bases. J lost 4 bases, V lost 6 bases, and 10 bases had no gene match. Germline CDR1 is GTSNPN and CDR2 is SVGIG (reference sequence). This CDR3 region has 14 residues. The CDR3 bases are TGTGCCTGTCAGACCGTGGACAGGGTCTATGGCTACACCTTC. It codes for CACQTVDRVYGYTF.

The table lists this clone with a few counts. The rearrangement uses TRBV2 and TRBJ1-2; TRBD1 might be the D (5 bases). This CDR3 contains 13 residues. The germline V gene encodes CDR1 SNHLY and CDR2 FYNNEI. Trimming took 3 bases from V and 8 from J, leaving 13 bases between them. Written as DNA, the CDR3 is TGTGCCAGCAGTGAGGGGGGAAGATTAGGCTACACCTTC. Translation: CASSEGGRLGYTF.

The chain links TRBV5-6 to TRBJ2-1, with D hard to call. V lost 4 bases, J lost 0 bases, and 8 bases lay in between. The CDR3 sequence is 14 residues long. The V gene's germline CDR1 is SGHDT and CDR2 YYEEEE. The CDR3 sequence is CASSRKSSYNEQFF. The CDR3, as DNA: TGTGCCAGCAGCCGGAAGAGCTCCTACAATGAGCAGTTCTTC.

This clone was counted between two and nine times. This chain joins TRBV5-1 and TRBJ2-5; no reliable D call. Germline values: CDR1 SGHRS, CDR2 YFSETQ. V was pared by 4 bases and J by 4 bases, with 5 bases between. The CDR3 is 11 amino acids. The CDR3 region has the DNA TGCGCCAGCAGCGGAGCAGAGACCCAGTACTTC. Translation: CASSGAETQYF.

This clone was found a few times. The CDR3 spells CASSFGGTEAFF. CDR3 coding DNA: TGTGCCAGCAGTTTCGGGGGCACTGAAGCTTTCTTT. This chain links TRBV6-5 with TRBJ1-1; D might be TRBD1 (5 bases). The V and J ends lost 4 bases and 4 bases respectively, with 7 bases between them. Germline V lookup: CDR1 MNHEY, CDR2 SVGAGI. CDR3 length: 12 amino acids.

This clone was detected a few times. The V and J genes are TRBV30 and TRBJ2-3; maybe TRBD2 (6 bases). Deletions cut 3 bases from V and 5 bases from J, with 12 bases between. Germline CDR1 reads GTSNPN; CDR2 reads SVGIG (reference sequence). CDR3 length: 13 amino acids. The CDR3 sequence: CAWSAGTVDTQYF. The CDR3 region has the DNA TGTGCCTGGAGCGCGGGGACCGTAGATACGCAGTATTTT.

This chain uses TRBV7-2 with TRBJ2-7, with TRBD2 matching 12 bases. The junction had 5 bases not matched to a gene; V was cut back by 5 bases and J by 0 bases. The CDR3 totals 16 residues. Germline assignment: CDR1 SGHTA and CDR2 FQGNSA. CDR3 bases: TGTGCCAGCAGCCTGGGGACTAGCGGGTTCTCCTACGAGCAGTACTTC. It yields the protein CASSLGTSGFSYEQYF.

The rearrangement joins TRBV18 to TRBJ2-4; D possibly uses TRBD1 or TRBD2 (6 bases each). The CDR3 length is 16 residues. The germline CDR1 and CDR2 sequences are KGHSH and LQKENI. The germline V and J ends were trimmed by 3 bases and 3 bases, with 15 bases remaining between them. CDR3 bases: TGTGCCAGCTCACCTGGAGAGGGGGGTCGCAAAAACATTCAGTACTTC. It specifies CASSPGEGGRKNIQYF.

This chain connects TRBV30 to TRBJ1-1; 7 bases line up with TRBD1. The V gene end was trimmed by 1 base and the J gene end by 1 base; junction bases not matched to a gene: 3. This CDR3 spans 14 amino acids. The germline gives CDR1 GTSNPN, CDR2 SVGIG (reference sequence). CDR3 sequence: CAWSEGGGNTEAFF. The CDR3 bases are TGTGCCTGGAGTGAAGGGGGCGGGAACACTGAAGCTTTCTTT. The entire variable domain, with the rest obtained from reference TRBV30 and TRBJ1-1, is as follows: SQTIHQWPATLVQPVGSPLSLECTVEGTSNPNLYWYRQAAGRGLQLLFYSVGIGQISSEVPQNLSASRPQDRQFILSSKKLLLSDSGFYLCAWSEGGGNTEAFFGQGTRLTVV.